Below, 24 T cell receptor beta chains from the same sample are listed, as sequenced in a study of T cells after somatic rescue of genetic block. Clones were sequenced by immunoSEQ multiplex PCR, and TCRdb holds only the in-frame ones, with some missing. The sample includes approximately 110,000 clones, over 80% seen only once; the top ten take around 1.5%. Sequencing input: peripheral blood mononuclear cells (PBMCs). These receptors were collected from a young woman.

The table lists this clone with a count of one. This sequence joins TRBV18 and TRBJ2-5; 8 bases match TRBD1. CDR1 and CDR2 from the germline V gene are KGHSH and LQKENI. V lost 1 base to trimming and J lost 5 bases; unmatched junction nucleotides: 6. The CDR3 is 15 residues long. CDR3 protein: CASSPRWQGAETQYF. The CDR3 DNA sequence: TGTGCCAGCTCACCACGGTGGCAGGGGGCCGAGACCCAGTACTTC.

The rearrangement uses TRBV5-3 and TRBJ2-7; no clear D. TRBV5-3 is sorted into the ORF group, with uncertain function. The V end was cut by 2 bases, the J end by 2 bases, with 2 bases between. The CDR3 covers 11 residues. CDR3 nucleotide sequence: TGTGCCAGAAGCTTCGCCTACGAGCAGTACTTC. Translation: CARSFAYEQYF.

For the CDR3, the DNA is TGCGCCAGCAGCTTTTCAGGGGTCAACGAGCAGTACTTC. Translating gives CASSFSGVNEQYF. The V call is TRBV5-1, the J call TRBJ2-7; D possibly corresponds to TRBD1 (6 bases). Trimming shortened V by 2 bases and J by 5 bases, and 11 bases separated the two germline ends. Germline loops: CDR1 SGHRS, CDR2 YFSETQ. The length of the CDR3 is 13 residues.

This chain joins TRBV2 and TRBJ1-5; a possible D gene is TRBD1 (5 bases). V dropped 2 bases and J dropped 0 bases, with 11 bases sitting between them. Germline V lookup: CDR1 SNHLY, CDR2 FYNNEI. This CDR3 comprises 16 residues. The CDR3 region is CASSELEQDSNQPQHF. Here the CDR3 DNA reads TGTGCCAGCAGTGAACTTGAACAGGATAGCAATCAGCCCCAGCATTTT.

The chain combines TRBV7-9 with TRBJ1-3, with 7 positions matching TRBD1. The CDR3 length is 15 residues. CDR1 and CDR2 from the germline V gene are SEHNR and FQNEAQ (reference sequence). With V trimmed by 5 bases and J by 4 bases, 8 bases remained unmatched. The chain's CDR3 is CASSGRQGYGNTIYF. In DNA form, the CDR3 reads TGTGCCAGCAGCGGAAGACAGGGTTACGGAAACACCATATATTTT.

This sequence joins TRBV19 and TRBJ2-1; a weak D match, TRBD2 (6 bases). Germline loops: CDR1 LNHDA, CDR2 SQIVND (reference sequence). The V and J ends lost 7 bases and 5 bases respectively, with 18 bases between them. The CDR3 sequence is 15 residues long. Here the CDR3 reads CASTPGDSANNEQFF. CDR3 DNA: TGTGCCAGTACCCCGGGAGATAGCGCAAACAATGAGCAGTTCTTC.

This chain joins TRBV7-2 and TRBJ2-3; D is uncertain. The germline gives CDR1 SGHTA, CDR2 FQGNSA. Trimming took off 2 bases at V and 6 bases at J, with 18 bases between the two ends. This CDR3 is built from 16 residues. The CDR3 DNA is TGTGCCAGCAGCTTACCAGTTTGGCAGGATAGGGATACGCAGTATTTT. It is translated as CASSLPVWQDRDTQYF.

J is TRBJ1-1 and V is TRBV5-8; no definite D call. This CDR3 has 13 amino acids. Germline V gene sequence: CDR1 SGHTS, CDR2 YDEGEE. The ends were cut back, 0 bases at V and 5 bases at J, with 8 bases in the middle. The CDR3 DNA follows: TGTGCCAGCAGCTTGGTCGGGGAGACTGAAGCTTTCTTT. Translated, it gives CASSLVGETEAFF. Complete variable domain (other parts from reference TRBV5-8 and TRBJ1-1): EAGVTQSPTHLIKTRGQQATLRCSPISGHTSVYWYQQALGLGLQFLLWYDEGEERNRGNFPPRFSGRQFPNYSSELNVNALELEDSALYLCASSLVGETEAFFGQGTRLTVV.

The V and J genes are TRBV7-2 and TRBJ2-3, with TRBD2 identical over 7 bases. V lost 2 bases, J lost 4 bases, and 6 bases stayed unmatched. The CDR3 is made up of 15 amino acids. Germline CDR1 reads SGHTA; CDR2 reads FQGNSA. Here the CDR3 reads CASSLWAGVADTQYF. The CDR3 DNA follows: TGTGCCAGCAGCTTATGGGCGGGGGTAGCAGATACGCAGTATTTT.

The CDR3 here is CASSSRRLAGGTTDTQYF. The CDR3 DNA reads TGTGCCAGCAGCTCCCGAAGACTAGCGGGGGGGACCACAGATACGCAGTATTTT. The chain employs TRBV7-9 and TRBJ2-3; 14 bases map to TRBD2. V lost 4 bases and J lost 2; bases outside the gene matches: 8. This CDR3 has 18 residues. Per the germline V gene, CDR1 is SEHNR and CDR2 is FQNEAQ (reference sequence).

This clone was detected only once. This chain uses TRBV7-8 with TRBJ1-3; tentative D call: TRBD1 (6 bases). Looked up from germline, CDR1 is SGHVS and CDR2 is FQNEAQ. The CDR3 is 14 residues long. Trimming took 8 bases from V and 2 from J, leaving 13 bases between them. The chain's CDR3 is CASGGGWAGNTIYF. The CDR3 DNA reads as TGTGCCAGCGGAGGGGGATGGGCTGGAAACACCATATATTTT.

J is TRBJ2-3 and V is TRBV7-3; D might be TRBD2 (6 bases). Trimming took off 5 bases at V and 8 bases at J, with 26 bases between the two ends. The CDR3 runs to 17 residues. Germline CDR1 reads SGHTA; CDR2 reads FQGTGA. The CDR3 DNA reads TGTGCCAGCAGCCCGATCGCCTGGGACTCCCGGGGAGCTACGCAGTATTTT. Protein product: CASSPIAWDSRGATQYF.

The chain has TRBV7-2 and TRBJ2-7, with D perhaps TRBD1 (5 bases). This CDR3 is built from 14 residues. Germline V gene sequence: CDR1 SGHTA, CDR2 FQGNSA. V gave up 2 bases and J gave up 0 bases, with 8 bases separating them. CDR3 DNA: TGTGCCAGCAGCTTACGGCAGGGCTCCTACGAGCAGTACTTC. Translated: CASSLRQGSYEQYF.

V and J are TRBV18 and TRBJ2-5, with D perhaps assigned TRBD1 or TRBD2 (5 bases each). The CDR3 sequence is 15 residues long. With 3 bases removed from V and 4 bases from J, the gap between germline ends came to 15 bases. Looked up from germline, CDR1 is KGHSH and CDR2 is LQKENI. CDR3 bases: TGTGCCAGCTCACCCCTCCAAGGGGACGGAGAGACCCAGTACTTC. Its protein is CASSPLQGDGETQYF.

The rearrangement joins TRBV5-4 to TRBJ2-7; 7 bases line up with TRBD1. Germline V gene data show CDR1 as SGHNT and CDR2 as YYREEE (reference sequence). V was pared by 9 bases and J by 5 bases, with 11 bases of the junction left unmatched. This CDR3 has 13 amino acids. CDR3 loop: CATLRQGVHEQYF. CDR3 nucleotide sequence: TGTGCCACCCTCAGACAGGGAGTTCACGAGCAGTACTTC.

The rearrangement uses TRBV4-1 and TRBJ1-1, with no clear D. CDR1 is MGHRA, CDR2 YSYEKL, per germline. The CDR3 has 12 amino acids. V shed 4 bases and J shed 2 bases, with 5 bases lying between them. The CDR3 bases are TGCGCCAGCAGCCCTTTTAACACTGAAGCTTTCTTT. Amino acids: CASSPFNTEAFF.

The CDR3 nucleotides read TGTGCCAGCTCACCAATGGGGTCGAACACTGAAGCTTTCTTT. It yields the protein CASSPMGSNTEAFF. V and J are TRBV18 and TRBJ1-1, with D unclear. V gave up 2 bases and J gave up 1 base, with 8 bases separating them. This CDR3 has 14 amino acids. Germline CDR1 reads KGHSH; CDR2 reads LQKENI.

J is TRBJ1-6 and V is TRBV5-4; D remains ambiguous. The CDR3 sequence is 13 residues long. The germline gives CDR1 SGHNT, CDR2 YYREEE (reference sequence). V was clipped by 4 bases and J by 10 bases, with 12 bases between them. The CDR3 spells CASSPASGSPLHF. Here the CDR3 DNA reads TGTGCCAGCAGCCCCGCCTCCGGATCACCCCTCCACTTT.

V usage is TRBV9 and J usage is TRBJ1-2; D gene ambiguous. Germline CDR1 is SGDLS and CDR2 is YYNGEE. V was clipped by 0 bases and J by 2 bases, with 11 bases between them. This CDR3 region has 15 residues. The CDR3 DNA reads as TGTGCCAGCAGCGTAGGAACAACCTACAACTATGGCTACACCTTC. As protein: CASSVGTTYNYGYTF.

The rearrangement links TRBV6-4 to TRBJ2-3; no clear D. The CDR3 totals 13 residues. The V gene's germline CDR1 is MRHNA and CDR2 SNTAGT. V lost 6 bases, J lost 3 bases, and 10 bases lay in between. The CDR3: CASSSGSTDTQYF. The CDR3 DNA reads as TGTGCCAGCAGCTCTGGAAGTACAGATACGCAGTATTTT.

The J gene is TRBJ2-5, the V gene TRBV4-3, with D tentatively TRBD2 (6 bases). Looked up from germline, CDR1 is LGHNA and CDR2 is YSLEER. The CDR3 has 14 residues. Trimming stripped 1 base from V and 5 bases from J, with 11 bases between. CDR3 DNA: TGCGCCAGCAGCCAAGGAGTCCGGGAGGAGACCCAGTACTTC. Encoded protein: CASSQGVREETQYF.

CDR3 in DNA: TGTGCCAGCAGTTTAGGAGGGGGCCGTGCAACTAATGAAAAACTGTTTTTT. Amino acid sequence: CASSLGGGRATNEKLFF. The V and J genes are TRBV28 and TRBJ1-4; 7 bases line up with TRBD1. Germline V gene sequence: CDR1 MDHEN, CDR2 SYDVKM. Trimming removed 2 bases from V and 0 bases from J; junction bases left unmatched: 6. The CDR3 consists of 17 residues.

The V gene is TRBV5-1, the J gene TRBJ2-5, with 7 bases aligning to TRBD1. V trimming: 7 bases; J trimming: 2 bases; junction bases outside the gene matches: 2. CDR1 is SGHRS and CDR2 is YFSETQ in the germline V gene. The CDR3 has 12 amino acids. This chain's CDR3 is CASGTEQETQYF. The CDR3 DNA reads TGCGCCAGCGGGACAGAACAAGAGACCCAGTACTTC.

V is TRBV11-2 and J is TRBJ2-1; tentative D call: TRBD1 (6 bases). Deletions cut 4 bases from V and 7 bases from J, with 20 bases between. CDR1 and CDR2 (germline): SGHAT, FQNNGV. The CDR3 extends over 16 amino acids. CDR3 in amino acids: CASSSWGRGHGNEQFF. CDR3 in DNA: TGTGCCAGCAGCTCTTGGGGCAGGGGTCATGGAAATGAGCAGTTCTTC.